Following are 15 T cell receptor beta chains from one sample sequenced in a study of a mutant IDH1 vaccine in newly diagnosed glioma. Method: immunoSEQ multiplex PCR; TCRdb's copy keeps in-frame clones and lacks some. The table has 40,000 to 55,000 clones, about 91% seen once. These receptors are not linked to any known antigen. Time point given: week 11, during vaccination. Topical imiquimod accompanied each vaccine dose, which consisted of 300 ug of mutant IDH1 20-mer peptide. Sample: PBMCs, taken from a glioma patient whose treatment included an IDH1 peptide vaccine. These receptors were obtained from a man between 45 and 60 years old with glioma.

This rearrangement joins TRBV30 to TRBJ2-1; D is unclear. Germline CDR1 is GTSNPN and CDR2 is SVGIG (reference sequence). Between the trimmed V and J ends, which lost 1 base and 10 bases, there was a span of 8 bases. The CDR3 has 11 residues. CDR3 DNA: TGTGCCTGGAGTGACCTTGAGGAGCAGTTCTTC. Protein sequence: CAWSDLEEQFF. Full variable domain (missing parts from reference TRBV30 and TRBJ2-1): SQTIHQWPATLVQPVGSPLSLECTVEGTSNPNLYWYRQAAGRGLQLLFYSVGIGQISSEVPQNLSASRPQDRQFILSSKKLLLSDSGFYLCAWSDLEEQFFGPGTRLTVL.

The rearrangement joins TRBV6-5 to TRBJ1-2; 7 bases align to TRBD1. The CDR3 is 13 amino acids. V lost 9 bases to trimming and J lost 4 bases; unmatched junction nucleotides: 8. Germline assignment: CDR1 MNHEY and CDR2 SVGAGI. CDR3 amino acids: CASSGTDFYGYTF. The CDR3 DNA reads TGTGCCAGTTCCGGGACAGACTTCTATGGCTACACCTTC.

The chain links TRBV4-3 to TRBJ2-3; D tentatively reads TRBD1 or TRBD2 (5 bases each). Germline lookup yields CDR1 LGHNA and CDR2 YSLEER. CDR3 size: 16 residues. V dropped 0 bases and J dropped 2 bases, with 12 bases sitting between them. The CDR3 sequence is CASSQEPGRYTDTQYF. The CDR3 DNA is TGCGCCAGCAGCCAAGAACCAGGGAGATACACAGATACGCAGTATTTT.

This clone was picked up one time. The chain recombines TRBV7-8 with TRBJ2-7; 14 nucleotides line up with TRBD2. CDR1 and CDR2 from the germline V gene are SGHVS and FQNEAQ. The CDR3 sequence is 17 residues long. The V segment lost 0 bases and the J segment 3 bases; nucleotides outside the gene matches: 4. DNA for the CDR3: TGTGCCAGCAGCTTAGCCCTGGGACTAGCGGGAGACTACGAGCAGTACTTC. Residues: CASSLALGLAGDYEQYF.

The chain carries TRBV11-3 and TRBJ2-1, with 9 nucleotides matching TRBD1. The ends lost 5 bases at V and 8 bases at J; junction bases unmatched: 7. The CDR3 is 14 amino acids. Germline assignment: CDR1 SGHNT and CDR2 YENEEA. The CDR3 DNA reads as TGTGCCAGCAGCCGACAGGGGGGTAGGGATGAGCAGTTCTTC. Residues: CASSRQGGRDEQFF.

The chain recombines TRBV4-2 with TRBJ2-1, with D possibly TRBD2 on 5 matching bases. The CDR3 spans 16 residues. Germline V gene lookup returns CDR1 LGHNA and CDR2 YNFKEQ. V was cut by 1 base and J by 0 bases, with 10 bases left in between. CDR3 nucleotide sequence: TGTGCCAGCAGCCAAGGAGCGGTGAGCTCCTACAATGAGCAGTTCTTC. It encodes CASSQGAVSSYNEQFF.

This chain joins TRBV6-1 and TRBJ2-3, with 9 nucleotides matching TRBD1. Germline V gives CDR1 MNHNS, CDR2 SASEGT. Trimming took 5 bases from V and 7 from J; bases not matched to a gene: 7. The CDR3 extends over 14 amino acids. DNA for the CDR3: TGTGCCAGCAGTTTTAACAGGGGGCAGAATACGCAGTATTTT. Protein product: CASSFNRGQNTQYF.

The genes are TRBV7-3 and TRBJ1-1; D may be TRBD1 (6 bases). The CDR3 loop spans 14 amino acids. The V and J ends lost 2 bases and 5 bases respectively, with 12 bases between them. Germline V lookup: CDR1 SGHTA, CDR2 FQGTGA. The CDR3 here is CASSLGGGGTEAFF. The CDR3 nucleotides are TGTGCCAGCAGCTTAGGGGGGGGCGGGACTGAAGCTTTCTTT.

This rearrangement joins TRBV27 to TRBJ2-7; 10 bases map to TRBD2. Trimming cost V 3 bases and J 3 bases; bases outside gene matches: 8. Per the germline V gene, CDR1 is MNHEY and CDR2 is SMNVEV (reference sequence). The CDR3 sequence is 16 residues long. In DNA, the CDR3 is TGTGCCAGCAGTTTCGGCCCTAGCGGGAGCATCTACGAGCAGTACTTC. Its protein product is CASSFGPSGSIYEQYF.

In this sample, this clone turned up once. The genes are TRBV2 and TRBJ2-5, with a tentative D call TRBD2 (7 bases). This CDR3 is 14 amino acids long. Germline loops: CDR1 SNHLY, CDR2 FYNNEI. V gave up 6 bases and J gave up 5 bases, with 16 bases separating them. CDR3 region: CASSRRGGKETQYF. Here the CDR3 DNA reads TGTGCCAGCAGCCGTAGGGGGGGGAAGGAGACCCAGTACTTC.

CDR3 DNA: TGTGCCAGCAGACAGTTGGGTGACAGGGAGCAGTACTTC. Its translation: CASRQLGDREQYF. The chain links TRBV6-5 to TRBJ2-7; D is perhaps TRBD1 (6 bases). The CDR3 spans 13 residues. Trimming took 6 bases from V and 7 from J, leaving 16 bases between them. Germline-derived CDR1 and CDR2 are MNHEY and SVGAGI.

This clone was observed a single time. The rearrangement links TRBV30 to TRBJ1-1, with TRBD1 as a possible D gene (5 bases). The CDR3 contains 11 residues. In germline, CDR1 is GTSNPN, CDR2 SVGIG (reference sequence). V was cut by 5 bases and J by 4 bases, with 8 bases left in between. CDR3 bases: TGTGCCTGGGGGGGGAGCACTGAAGCTTTCTTT. Protein product: CAWGGSTEAFF. The whole variable domain, remainder taken from reference TRBV30 and TRBJ1-1, is SQTIHQWPATLVQPVGSPLSLECTVEGTSNPNLYWYRQAAGRGLQLLFYSVGIGQISSEVPQNLSASRPQDRQFILSSKKLLLSDSGFYLCAWGGSTEAFFGQGTRLTVV.

CDR3 coding DNA: TGCAGCGTTGGCGGGTTTCGGGAGACCCAGTACTTC. It encodes CSVGGFRETQYF. V and J are TRBV29-1 and TRBJ2-5; TRBD2 is a possible D gene (5 bases). The germline V and J ends were trimmed by 4 bases and 5 bases, with 11 bases remaining between them. The germline gives CDR1 SQVTM, CDR2 ANQGSEA. The CDR3 totals 12 residues.

V is TRBV15 and J is TRBJ1-6; tentative D call: TRBD1 (6 bases). V lost 6 bases, J lost 4 bases, and 19 bases lay in between. The CDR3 consists of 17 residues. Per germline, CDR1 LNHNV and CDR2 YYDKDF (reference sequence). CDR3 residues: CATRDTGLGGYNSPLHF. The CDR3 DNA reads as TGTGCCACCAGAGATACAGGGTTGGGGGGTTATAATTCACCCCTCCACTTT.

The chain carries TRBV7-3 and TRBJ2-1; unclear D gene. This CDR3 region has 16 residues. Germline CDR1 SGHTA, CDR2 FQGTGA. The V end lost 1 base, the J end lost 0 bases, and 10 bases lay between the germline ends. CDR3 amino acids: CASSLNAAVSYNEQFF. CDR3 sequence (DNA): TGTGCCAGCAGCTTAAATGCGGCAGTCTCCTACAATGAGCAGTTCTTC.